This T cell receptor beta chain emerged from a study of T cell repertoires in cytomegalovirus infection (dated by TCRdb to 2018 to 2020). Concerning the study at large: Peptide stimulations targeted recently identified HLA-C-restricted CMV epitopes, whose presentation resists viral immunomodulation, together with well-studied HLA-B-restricted epitopes. Donor HLA type was relevant to the analysis, as public TCR beta signatures indicated carriage of CMV infection together with the matching HLA type. What the authors observed across the whole study: The ex vivo response was dominated by HLA-C-restricted CMV-specific TCR beta clonotypes, which also provided the single most frequent clonotype in two of eight donors. In both this cohort and an independent cohort of a few hundred donors, the cumulative frequency of public TCR beta family members distinguished carriers of CMV infection plus the relevant HLA type.

The sample's treatment or condition label, in plain terms: in vitro stimulation with specific CMV peptide epitopes to enrich CMV-specific T cells. This clonotype was seen more than once but under ten times. It lacks a known antigen. No base-level quality is on record; no much larger clone is a single base apart. TCRdb records Illumina HiSeq 1500 as the sequencer. TCRdb reprocessed the public reads (quality trimming at Q25 with fastp, clone calling with MiXCR) and kept in-frame beta chains. Every distinct CDR3 protein forms one entry, paired with its most common genes and DNA. The sample contains roughly 180,000 distinct CDR3 sequences, less than 25% of them found a single time. The ten largest clones take up 25% of the sample. The sequence derives from a human donor in good health (CMV status not recorded). Some clones in this sample may be carry-over from other donors' samples. The starting material was CD8+ T cells from cultured PBMCs, obtained from culture after CMV antigen stimulation.

This receptor has the CDR3 CASSPRDRGQPQHF. The nucleotide sequence is TGTGCCAGCAGTCCCCGGGACAGGGGGCAGCCCCAGCATTTT. This sequence uses TRBV12-3 or TRBV12-4 and TRBJ1-5, with 11 central nucleotides matching TRBD1. Relative to germline, V is missing 5 bases and J is missing 7 bases, with 4 bases of the junction outside any gene match. The CDR3 goes from the cysteine to the phenylalanine over 14 residues. Left in the record is the CDR3 DNA by itself, 42 bases read in frame from the first base.